This T cell receptor beta chain was identified in a study of T cell repertoires in cytomegalovirus infection. Study-wide results and limits: CMV-specific TCR beta clonotypes restricted by HLA-C were the ones dominating the ex vivo response.

This clonotype has at least ten counts. What it binds is unknown. CDR3 size: 14 residues. CDR1 and CDR2 from the germline V gene are MNHNY and SVGAGI (reference sequence). V was pared by 0 bases and J by 6 bases, with 11 bases between. TCRdb analysed the reads with MiXCR anew, one entry per CDR3 protein. This table holds some 320,000 distinct CDR3 sequences, over 7.5% found once. The specimen was PBMCs. The clonotype comes from a human donor in good health (CMV status not recorded). Some clones in this sample may be carry-over from other donors' samples. V usage is TRBV6-6 and J usage is TRBJ1-1; a possible D gene is TRBD1 (5 bases). The CDR3 sequence is CASSYSLWGSEAFF. CDR3 coding DNA: TGTGCCAGCAGTTACTCCCTCTGGGGCTCTGAAGCTTTCTTT.